The 22 T cell receptor beta chains below come from one sample, sequenced in a study of T cell changes during pregnancy in multiple sclerosis. This table comes from immunoSEQ multiplex PCR, and its TCRdb copy is limited to in-frame clones, with some not included. The sample contains about 100,000 clones, about 92% of which appear only once. The material sequenced was peripheral blood, taken in the second trimester of pregnancy. The receptor source for this set is a female donor with multiple sclerosis, enrolled in a pregnancy study.

This rearrangement joins TRBV7-2 to TRBJ2-1, with 9 bases aligning to TRBD2. The CDR3 totals 18 residues. The germline V gene encodes CDR1 SGHTA and CDR2 FQGNSA. The trim removed 1 base at V and 5 bases at J, leaving 12 bases unmatched. Here the CDR3 reads CASSLEGPSGILDNEQFF. CDR3 nucleotide sequence: TGTGCCAGCAGCTTAGAAGGGCCTAGCGGGATTCTGGACAATGAGCAGTTCTTC.

V and J are TRBV7-9 and TRBJ2-5, with D possibly TRBD1 on 6 matching bases. This CDR3 comprises 14 residues. Germline assignment: CDR1 SEHNR and CDR2 FQNEAQ (reference sequence). The V end was cut by 5 bases, the J end by 0 bases, with 10 bases between. CDR3 sequence (DNA): TGTGCCAGCAGCACCGGACAGTACCAAGAGACCCAGTACTTC. The encoded protein is CASSTGQYQETQYF.

The chain has TRBV18 and TRBJ1-1, with 10 bases identical to TRBD1. The CDR3 covers 14 residues. Germline V CDR1 and CDR2: KGHSH, LQKENI. V trimming: 8 bases; J trimming: 5 bases; junction bases outside the gene matches: 8. The CDR3 spells CASGKDRGQTEAFF. The CDR3 DNA follows: TGTGCCAGCGGCAAAGACAGGGGGCAAACTGAAGCTTTCTTT. Drawing the rest from reference TRBV18 and TRBJ1-1, the complete variable domain is NAGVMQNPRHLVRRRGQEARLRCSPMKGHSHVYWYRQLPEEGLKFMVYLQKENIIDESGMPKERFSAEFPKEGPSILRIQQVVRGDSAAYFCASGKDRGQTEAFFGQGTRLTVV.

The chain employs TRBV29-1 and TRBJ2-7, with D hard to call. The germline gives CDR1 SQVTM, CDR2 ANQGSEA. This CDR3 has 12 amino acids. Trimming cost V 5 bases and J 2 bases, with 10 bases left between them. CDR3 DNA: TGCAGCGTTCTAGGCCAGACCTACGAGCAGTACTTC. This gives the protein CSVLGQTYEQYF.

The V call is TRBV27, the J call TRBJ1-5; D gene uncertain. V shed 3 bases and J shed 6 bases, with 6 bases lying between them. CDR3 length: 12 residues. Looked up from germline, CDR1 is MNHEY and CDR2 is SMNVEV (reference sequence). The CDR3 spells CASSFSGQPQHF. The CDR3 DNA follows: TGTGCCAGCAGTTTTTCAGGTCAGCCCCAGCATTTT.

This clone was observed a single time. The chain links TRBV11-2 to TRBJ2-2; 7 bases agree with TRBD1. The germline CDR1 and CDR2 sequences are SGHAT and FQNNGV. V gave up 2 bases and J gave up 4 bases; unmatched junction bases: 4. The CDR3 spans 15 residues. CDR3 protein: CASSLRGTVTGELFF. The CDR3 coding sequence is TGTGCCAGCAGCTTAAGAGGGACAGTCACCGGGGAGCTGTTTTTT.

The J gene is TRBJ2-6, the V gene TRBV9; D gene ambiguous. This CDR3 has 14 amino acids. Germline lookup yields CDR1 SGDLS and CDR2 YYNGEE. V was clipped by 4 bases and J by 2 bases, with 7 bases between them. As DNA, the CDR3 is TGTGCCAGCAGCACAGTTACTGGGGCCAACGTCCTGACTTTC. Translating gives CASSTVTGANVLTF. Full variable domain (missing parts from reference TRBV9 and TRBJ2-6): DSGVTQTPKHLITATGQRVTLRCSPRSGDLSVYWYQQSLDQGLQFLIQYYNGEERAKGNILERFSAQQFPDLHSELNLSSLELGDSALYFCASSTVTGANVLTFGAGSRLTVL.

V usage is TRBV28 and J usage is TRBJ2-7, with 10 bases aligning to TRBD1. This CDR3 spans 15 amino acids. Per germline, CDR1 MDHEN and CDR2 SYDVKM. V trimming: 5 bases; J trimming: 5 bases; junction bases outside the gene matches: 9. In DNA, the CDR3 is TGTGCCAGCAGTGCGGGACAGGGGCCGTCCGACGAGCAGTACTTC. Translated: CASSAGQGPSDEQYF.

V usage is TRBV6-6 and J usage is TRBJ2-7, with 9 bases that match TRBD1. The CDR3 is 12 amino acids. The germline V gene encodes CDR1 MNHNY and CDR2 SVGAGI (reference sequence). V was clipped by 6 bases and J by 3 bases; unmatched bases: 0. The CDR3 here is CASRDRGYEQYF. In DNA form, the CDR3 reads TGTGCCAGCAGGGACAGGGGCTACGAGCAGTACTTC.

This clone was counted only a few times. This rearrangement joins TRBV6-5 to TRBJ1-1, with no clear D. The CDR3 covers 16 residues. Deletions cut 2 bases from V and 0 bases from J, with 13 bases between. CDR1 MNHEY and CDR2 SVGAGI come from the germline V gene. The CDR3: CASSYPSGGLNTEAFF. CDR3 nucleotides: TGTGCCAGCAGTTACCCCTCGGGTGGCCTGAACACTGAAGCTTTCTTT.

V usage is TRBV19 and J usage is TRBJ2-7; the match to TRBD1 covers 9 bases. V lost 5 bases and J lost 6; bases outside the gene matches: 8. Germline V lookup: CDR1 LNHDA, CDR2 SQIVND (reference sequence). This CDR3 region has 14 residues. In DNA form, the CDR3 reads TGTGCCAGTAGTTTGCGGACAGGGGCGGCCGAGCAGTACTTC. It is translated as CASSLRTGAAEQYF. Full variable domain (missing parts from reference TRBV19 and TRBJ2-7): DGGITQSPKYLFRKEGQNVTLSCEQNLNHDAMYWYRQDPGQGLRLIYYSQIVNDFQKGDIAEGYSVSREKKESFPLTVTSAQKNPTAFYLCASSLRTGAAEQYFGPGTRLTVT.

The chain joins TRBV5-1 to TRBJ1-2, with D uncertain. The germline gives CDR1 SGHRS, CDR2 YFSETQ. The CDR3 has 12 amino acids. Trimming pared 0 bases from V and 9 bases from J, leaving 9 bases between. The DNA of the CDR3 is TGCGCCAGCAGCTTGGACCACAGTAGCTACACCTTC. Translating it yields CASSLDHSSYTF.

V is TRBV27 and J is TRBJ2-7; 7 positions match TRBD2. The CDR3 contains 13 residues. Germline V CDR1 and CDR2: MNHEY, SMNVEV (reference sequence). V lost 8 bases and J lost 3; bases outside the gene matches: 7. CDR3 coding DNA: TGTGCCAGCGCCCTAGCGGTGAACTACGAGCAGTACTTC. This codes for CASALAVNYEQYF.

V and J are TRBV6-1 and TRBJ1-5; 7 bases are a match to TRBD1. Trimming cost V 6 bases and J 3 bases; bases outside gene matches: 5. Germline-derived CDR1 and CDR2 are MNHNS and SASEGT. CDR3 size: 14 residues. The CDR3 spells CASSETGINQPQHF. CDR3 in DNA: TGTGCCAGCAGCGAGACAGGGATCAATCAGCCCCAGCATTTT.

CDR3 residues: CASRLAFTKQRTEAFF. The CDR3 bases are TGTGCAAGTCGCTTAGCGTTCACAAAGCAGAGGACTGAAGCTTTCTTT. The chain uses TRBV12-2 and TRBJ1-1. TRBV12-2 is listed as a pseudogene. The CDR3 contains 16 residues.

This chain connects TRBV7-2 to TRBJ2-3; TRBD2 agrees at 10 bases. The CDR3 totals 14 residues. Trimming at V came to 5 bases and at J to 6 bases, leaving 5 bases not matched to a gene. Germline V gene sequence: CDR1 SGHTA, CDR2 FQGNSA. Written as DNA, the CDR3 is TGTGCCAGCAGCCCGGGACTAGCGACGGATACGCAGTATTTT. It encodes CASSPGLATDTQYF.

The chain links TRBV6-6 to TRBJ2-2, with D possibly matching TRBD2 (6 bases). V lost 1 base, J lost 6 bases, and 9 bases lay in between. Per the germline V gene, CDR1 is MNHNY and CDR2 is SVGAGI (reference sequence). The CDR3 loop spans 14 amino acids. The CDR3 region has the DNA TGTGCCAGCAGTTACTTGCGGGAAGCCGGGGAGCTGTTTTTT. It translates to CASSYLREAGELFF.

The J gene is TRBJ1-1, the V gene TRBV18; maybe TRBD1 (5 bases). The CDR3 has 14 residues. The V and J ends lost 2 bases and 10 bases respectively, with 17 bases between them. Germline values: CDR1 KGHSH, CDR2 LQKENI. CDR3 in DNA: TGTGCCAGCTCACCAGATCGATGGGGGGAGGGAGCTTTCTTT. Amino acids: CASSPDRWGEGAFF.

The gene calls are TRBV13 and TRBJ1-1; D is ambiguous. Germline CDR1 and CDR2: PRHDT and FYEKMQ (reference sequence). This CDR3 has 11 amino acids. The V end was cut by 4 bases, the J end by 11 bases, with 11 bases between. The CDR3 DNA follows: TGTGCCAGCAGCTCAGGCCTTCAGGCTTTCTTT. Translating gives CASSSGLQAFF.

V usage is TRBV27 and J usage is TRBJ2-1; TRBD1 is a possible D gene (6 bases). The germline V gene encodes CDR1 MNHEY and CDR2 SMNVEV (reference sequence). The CDR3 extends over 15 amino acids. The V end lost 6 bases, the J end lost 0 bases, and 12 bases lay between the germline ends. The CDR3 DNA reads TGTGCCAGCAGCGTGGACAGAAGCTCCTACAATGAGCAGTTCTTC. Translation: CASSVDRSSYNEQFF.

The rearrangement joins TRBV2 to TRBJ1-2; tentative D call: TRBD1 (6 bases). Germline V gene lookup returns CDR1 SNHLY and CDR2 FYNNEI. V lost 7 bases and J 3 bases, leaving 12 bases between the germline ends. The CDR3 contains 13 residues. The CDR3 is CASTRTVDYGYTF. The DNA of the CDR3 is TGTGCCAGCACCAGGACAGTTGACTATGGCTACACCTTC.

J is TRBJ2-3 and V is TRBV18; 7 nucleotides line up with TRBD2. The junction had 7 bases not matched to a gene; V was cut back by 1 base and J by 0 bases. CDR1 and CDR2 (germline): KGHSH, LQKENI. The CDR3 has 17 amino acids. The CDR3 protein is CASSPLPSGASTDTQYF. The CDR3 nucleotides read TGTGCCAGCTCACCACTCCCTAGCGGAGCTAGCACAGATACGCAGTATTTT.